This T cell receptor (beta chain) was sequenced during a study of blood T cell repertoires in COVID-19 (dated by TCRdb to about 2020). Describing the broader study: Samples from collaborators originated in the United States, Italy and Spain and spanned both the acute and convalescent phases of COVID-19. The samples were drawn from two sources: the first 160 participants of the ongoing ImmuneRACE study, and 1,000 to 1,500 subjects contributed by 6 global collaborators. The prospective study material was composed of cDNA or gDNA derived from T cells, B-cell-depleted T cells, or PBMCs. Where available, HLA class I and class II types were taken from metadata supplied by the sample provider and were not determined by assay-based typing. The repertoires were released in a freely available public database meant as a resource for research on the immune response to SARS-CoV-2. Subjects who had been exposed to COVID-19, were actively infected with it, or had recovered from it provided the deeply sampled blood TCRbeta repertoires that made up the dataset. A de-identified subject ID, COVID-19 status, age in years and sex were almost always included in the sample metadata. Overall study outcomes, separate from this receptor: The quantity of clinical and demographic metadata differed by source and by participant and was supplied without curation.

The CDR3 holds 13 amino acids from the cysteine to the phenylalanine. The kept DNA is CDR3 alone, 39 bases in frame from the first base. V is reduced by 8 bases and J by 1 base, leaving a spacing of 9 bases between them. According to the germline V gene, CDR1 reads ENHRY and CDR2 reads SYGVKD. Participants in the prospective study were enrolled through a virtual design, were aged roughly 18 to 90 years, and lived in 24 United States geographic areas. In the prospective study, participants were assigned to cohorts based on the clinical history participants reported in a screening survey and a study questionnaire. Recovered participants in ImmuneRACE Cohort 3 were defined by two consecutive negative NP/OP PCR tests, clearance by a healthcare professional, or resolution of symptoms. Mobile phlebotomists in the prospective study collected whole blood, serum and a nasopharyngeal or oropharyngeal swab from every participant. Over a roughly 2-month period, participants in the prospective study had the option of providing additional blood draws and questionnaires. Prospective study blood samples were shipped either frozen or at room temperature before DNA extraction.

In the case of this clone: The antigen this receptor binds is unknown. No clone much larger than this one lies a single base away; base qualities are absent.

TCRbeta CDR3 regions were amplified from genomic DNA using the immunoSEQ Assay, a bias-controlled multiplex PCR. On the study's bioinformatics: Within the assay, amplification of reference gene primers was used to estimate how many nucleated cells each sample contained. To quantify the absolute abundance of each unique TCRbeta CDR3 rearrangement, sequence reads were collapsed and filtered. For each sample, productive Simpson clonality was calculated by taking the square root of Simpson's diversity index across productive rearrangements. The clones in this table, taken by TCRdb from immuneACCESS, are in-frame only. Not every clone is retained; where verified, under half of the shortfall comes from an unresolved V gene, and the cause of the rest is unknown. The V and J calls and clone size are taken from that table; D and trimming were inferred from the DNA. The sample table lists around 390,000 clones, more than 75% of them with a count of one. The ten largest make up about 9.4% of the sample.

In this chain, TRBV10-3 is recombined with TRBJ1-5, and TRBD1 may be the D gene, going by 5 matching bases. Material for sequencing was PBMCs or T cells enriched from blood (not recorded which). The TCR comes from a woman between 45 and 65 years old who had recovered from COVID-19. The CDR3 region: CAIGGGSNQPQHF. The nucleotide sequence is TGTGCCATCGGGGGAGGAAGCAATCAGCCCCAGCATTTT.